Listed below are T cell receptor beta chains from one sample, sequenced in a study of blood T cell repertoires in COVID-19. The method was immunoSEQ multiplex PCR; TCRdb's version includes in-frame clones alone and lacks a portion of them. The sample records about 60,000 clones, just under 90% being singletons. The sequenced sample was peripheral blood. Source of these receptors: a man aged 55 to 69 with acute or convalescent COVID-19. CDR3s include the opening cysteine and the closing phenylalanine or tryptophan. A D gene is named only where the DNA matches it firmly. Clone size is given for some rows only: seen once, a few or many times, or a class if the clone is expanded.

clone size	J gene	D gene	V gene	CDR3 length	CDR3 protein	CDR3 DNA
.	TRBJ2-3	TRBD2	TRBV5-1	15	CAGRRGLAGVDTQYF	TGCGCCGGCAGACGAGGACTAGCGGGAGTAGATACGCAGTATTTT
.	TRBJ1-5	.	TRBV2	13	CASSEAARGPQHF	TGTGCCAGCAGTGAAGCGGCTAGGGGGCCCCAGCATTTT
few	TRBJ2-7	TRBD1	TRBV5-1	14	CASSLRTGQSEQYF	TGCGCCAGCAGCCTAAGGACAGGGCAGTCCGAGCAGTACTTC
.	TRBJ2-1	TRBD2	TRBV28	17	CASSLLLPSGRAYEQFF	TGTGCCAGCAGTTTATTGCTCCCTAGCGGGAGAGCGTATGAGCAGTTCTTC
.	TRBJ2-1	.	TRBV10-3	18	CAISDPAGRTSSYNEQFF	TGTGCCATCAGTGACCCCGCGGGGCGGACCAGCTCCTACAATGAGCAGTTCTTC
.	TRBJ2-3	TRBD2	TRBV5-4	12	CASSSTSGIQYF	TGTGCCAGCAGCAGCACTAGCGGGATCCAGTATTTT
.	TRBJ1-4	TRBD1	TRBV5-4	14	CASSPWDRNEKLFF	TGTGCCAGCAGCCCCTGGGACAGGAATGAAAAACTGTTTTTT
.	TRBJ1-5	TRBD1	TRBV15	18	CATSGRDRGLVGNQPQHF	TGTGCCACCAGCGGCCGGGACAGGGGTTTGGTGGGCAATCAGCCCCAGCATTTT
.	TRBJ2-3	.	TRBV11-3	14	CASSRGAGADTQYF	TGTGCCAGCAGCCGGGGGGCAGGGGCGGATACGCAGTATTTT
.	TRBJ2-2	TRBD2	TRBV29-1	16	CSASGLAGESAGELFF	TGCAGCGCCTCTGGACTAGCGGGAGAATCGGCCGGGGAGCTGTTTTTT
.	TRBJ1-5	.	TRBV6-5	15	CASSYGGDSNQPQHF	TGTGCCAGCAGTTACGGCGGAGATAGCAATCAGCCCCAGCATTTT
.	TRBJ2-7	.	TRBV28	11	CASSWSREQYF	TGTGCCAGCAGTTGGAGCAGAGAGCAGTACTTC
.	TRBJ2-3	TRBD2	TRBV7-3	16	CASSAGTSGLTDTQYF	TGTGCCAGCAGCGCCGGGACTAGCGGCCTCACAGATACGCAGTATTTT
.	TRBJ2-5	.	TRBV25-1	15	CANSDPRGSGETQYF	TGTGCCAACAGTGACCCACGGGGGTCGGGAGAGACCCAGTACTTC
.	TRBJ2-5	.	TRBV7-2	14	CASSLYRAGETQYF	TGTGCCAGCAGCCTGTACAGGGCCGGGGAGACCCAGTACTTC
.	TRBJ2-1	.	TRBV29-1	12	CSVENSPNEQFF	TGCAGCGTTGAGAACAGTCCCAATGAGCAGTTCTTC
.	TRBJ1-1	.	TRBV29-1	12	CSVLQGFTEAFF	TGCAGCGTTCTACAGGGTTTCACTGAAGCTTTCTTT
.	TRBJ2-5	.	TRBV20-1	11	CSATGWETQYF	TGCAGTGCCACAGGGTGGGAGACCCAGTACTTC
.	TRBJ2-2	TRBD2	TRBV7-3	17	CASSLTRASGSIGELFF	TGTGCCAGCAGCTTAACGCGGGCTAGCGGGAGTATCGGGGAGCTGTTTTTT
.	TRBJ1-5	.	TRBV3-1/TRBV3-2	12	CASSQGLQPQHF	TGTGCCAGCAGCCAGGGCCTTCAGCCCCAGCATTTT
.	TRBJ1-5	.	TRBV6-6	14	CASSYGGSNQPQHF	TGTGCCAGCAGTTACGGGGGGAGCAATCAGCCCCAGCATTTT
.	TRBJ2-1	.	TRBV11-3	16	CASSSGGTALRDEQFF	TGTGCCAGCAGCTCCGGCGGAACTGCGCTACGGGATGAGCAGTTCTTC
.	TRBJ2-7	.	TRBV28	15	CASSRTQAGKFEQYF	TGTGCCAGCAGTCGAACCCAGGCAGGGAAGTTCGAGCAGTACTTC
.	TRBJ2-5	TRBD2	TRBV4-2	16	CASSQKLAGGGETQYF	TGTGCCAGCAGCCAAAAGCTAGCGGGAGGGGGGGAGACCCAGTACTTC
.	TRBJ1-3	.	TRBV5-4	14	CASSLGQASNTIYF	TGTGCCAGCAGCTTGGGCCAGGCGTCAAACACCATATATTTT
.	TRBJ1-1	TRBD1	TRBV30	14	CAWSWSQGATEAFF	TGTGCCTGGAGTTGGTCACAGGGGGCCACTGAAGCTTTCTTT
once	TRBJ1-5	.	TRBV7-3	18	CVSSLGPPYRHFNQPQHF	TGTGTCAGCAGCTTAGGGCCTCCTTACAGACACTTCAATCAGCCCCAGCATTTT
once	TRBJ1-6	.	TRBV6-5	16	CASSYSTGPINSPLHF	TGTGCCAGCAGTTACTCAACAGGGCCCATTAATTCACCCCTCCACTTT
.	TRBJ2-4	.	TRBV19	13	CASSMKLGGIQYF	TGTGCCAGTAGTATGAAGTTAGGGGGCATTCAGTACTTC
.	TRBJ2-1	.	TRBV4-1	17	CASSQDRSGGVYNEQFF	TGCGCCAGCAGCCAAGATAGATCAGGAGGGGTCTACAATGAGCAGTTCTTC
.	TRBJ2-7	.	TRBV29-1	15	CSVEGGRGGDMEQYF	TGCAGCGTTGAGGGGGGAAGGGGAGGAGATATGGAGCAGTACTTC
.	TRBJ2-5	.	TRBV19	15	CASSSLGATRETQYF	TGTGCCAGTAGTTCCCTGGGGGCCACGAGAGAGACCCAGTACTTC
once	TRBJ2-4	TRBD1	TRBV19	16	CASSPTDRGTKNIQYF	TGTGCCAGTAGTCCCACGGACAGGGGAACCAAAAACATTCAGTACTTC
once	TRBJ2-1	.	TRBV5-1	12	CASSNGPNEQFF	TGCGCCAGCAGCAACGGTCCTAATGAGCAGTTCTTC
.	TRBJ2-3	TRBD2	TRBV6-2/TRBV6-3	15	CASSWGAGVADTQYF	TGTGCCAGCAGTTGGGGTGCGGGAGTGGCAGATACGCAGTATTTT
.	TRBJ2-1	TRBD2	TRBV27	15	CASSPNGRAYNEQFF	TGTGCCAGCAGTCCCAACGGGAGGGCCTACAATGAGCAGTTCTTC
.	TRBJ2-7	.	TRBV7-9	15	CASSPDRQIIYEQYF	TGTGCCAGCAGCCCAGACCGACAAATAATCTACGAGCAGTACTTC
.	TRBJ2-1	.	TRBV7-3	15	CASSSQTPPSNEQFF	TGTGCCAGCAGCTCCCAAACACCCCCCTCCAATGAGCAGTTCTTC
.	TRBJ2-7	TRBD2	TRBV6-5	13	CASRRSGSYEQYF	TGTGCCAGCAGACGCAGCGGGAGTTACGAGCAGTACTTC
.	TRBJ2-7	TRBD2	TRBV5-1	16	CASSPGTSGPTYEQYF	TGCGCCAGCAGCCCGGGGACTAGCGGGCCAACGTACGAGCAGTACTTC
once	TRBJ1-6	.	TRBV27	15	CASSPYYSSPSTLHF	TGTGCCAGCAGTCCATACTACTCTTCTCCGTCGACCCTCCACTTT
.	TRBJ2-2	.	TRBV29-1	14	CSVVAGSSTGELFF	TGCAGCGTTGTGGCAGGGTCGAGCACCGGGGAGCTGTTTTTT
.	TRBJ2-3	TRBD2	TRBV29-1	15	CSVEPLAESTDTQYF	TGCAGCGTTGAACCCCTAGCGGAAAGCACAGATACGCAGTATTTT
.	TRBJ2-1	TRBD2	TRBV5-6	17	CASSSGTSGRAYNEQFF	TGTGCCAGCAGCTCCGGGACTAGCGGGAGGGCCTACAATGAGCAGTTCTTC
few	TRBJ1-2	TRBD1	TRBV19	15	CASSIGTGAGEGYTF	TGTGCCAGTAGTATAGGGACAGGGGCCGGGGAAGGCTACACCTTC